This is a list of T cell receptor beta chains from one sample in a study of low-dose radiotherapy and immunotherapy resistance in tumors. TCRdb used MiXCR to reprocess the reads, holding one entry per CDR3 protein. The sample carries 60,000 to 90,000 distinct CDR3 sequences, roughly 30% recorded once. Sequencing was performed on PBMCs, taken before treatment. The source of these receptors is a female donor with ovarian cancer. CDR3s include the opening cysteine and the closing phenylalanine or tryptophan. A D gene is named only where the DNA matches it firmly. Clone size is stated in some rows and not others, as once, few, many or a class when expanded.

V	D	size	J	DNA	CDR3
TRBV6-2/TRBV6-3	NA	NA	TRBJ1-2	TGTGCCAGCAGTGACCCCAGCATTAGGGGCGTTGCTGGCTACACCTTC	CASSDPSIRGVAGYTF
TRBV28	TRBD1	many	TRBJ1-1	TGTGCCAGCACCTCCGGGACAGGGTCCTTGAACACTGAAGCTTTCTTT	CASTSGTGSLNTEAFF
TRBV20-1	NA	many	TRBJ2-5	TGCAGTGCTAGAGGGCAAGTAGGAGAGACCCAGTACTTC	CSARGQVGETQYF
TRBV1	NA	many	TRBJ1-3	TGCACCAGCATCCCACAGGGATTCGGAAACACCATATATTTT	CTSIPQGFGNTIYF
TRBV5-1	NA	NA	TRBJ2-3	TGCGCCAGCAGCCGACCCGACAGCACAGATACGCAGTATTTT	CASSRPDSTDTQYF
TRBV10-1	NA	many	TRBJ2-1	TGCGCCAGCAGTACCGGAGTTGGGGGCAATGAGCAGTTCTTC	CASSTGVGGNEQFF
TRBV18	TRBD2	NA	TRBJ2-7	TGTGCCAGCTCACATCCGGGACTAGCATCCTACGAGCAGTACTTC	CASSHPGLASYEQYF
TRBV9	TRBD1	many	TRBJ1-1	TGTGCCAGCAGCGTAGAAGAACTTGGGACAGGGGGCGTGAACACTGAAGCTTTCTTT	CASSVEELGTGGVNTEAFF
TRBV18	NA	many	TRBJ2-1	TGTGCCAGCTCACCTGCGGCAATGGGTGAGCAGTTCTTC	CASSPAAMGEQFF
TRBV19	NA	many	TRBJ1-5	TGTGCCAGTAGTCCAAGTAGGGTCAATCAGCCCCAGCATTTT	CASSPSRVNQPQHF
TRBV4-2	NA	NA	TRBJ2-1	TGTGCCAGCAGCCAAGAGGGGCACCAGCGACAGTTCTTC	CASSQEGHQRQFF
TRBV7-2	TRBD2	NA	TRBJ2-3	TGTGCCAGCAGTTTACGGGGGGTGGGCACAGATACGCAGTATTTT	CASSLRGVGTDTQYF
TRBV28	TRBD1	NA	TRBJ1-1	TGTGCCAGCACCGACTTACAGGGGGCTGGAAACACTGAAGCTTTCTTT	CASTDLQGAGNTEAFF
TRBV6-2/TRBV6-3	NA	NA	TRBJ1-1	TGTGCCAGCAGTCCCACCGCGGGGGGAGGCACTGAAGCTTTCTTT	CASSPTAGGGTEAFF
TRBV6-1	NA	many	TRBJ1-2	TGTGCCAGCAGTGAAGGGGGGAACCTCTATGGCTACACCTTC	CASSEGGNLYGYTF
TRBV28	NA	NA	TRBJ1-2	TGTGCCAGCCTCTCCGCGGAAGGGCTCGGCTACACCTTC	CASLSAEGLGYTF
TRBV7-3	TRBD2	many	TRBJ2-1	TGTGCCAGCAGCATCTCTAGCGGGGGGGGCAATGAGCAGTTCTTC	CASSISSGGGNEQFF
TRBV7-2	TRBD2	many	TRBJ2-7	TGTGCCAGCAGCTTAGCGGGACTAGCGGGAGGAAACGAGCAGTACTTC	CASSLAGLAGGNEQYF
TRBV5-1	NA	many	TRBJ1-1	TGTGCCAGCAGCCCCCCCACGGGGTGGAACACTGAAGCTTTCTTT	CASSPPTGWNTEAFF
TRBV6-2/TRBV6-3	NA	many	TRBJ1-5	TGTGCCAGCAGTGAATTCTGGGCCAATCAGCCCCAGCATTTT	CASSEFWANQPQHF
TRBV9	NA	NA	TRBJ2-1	TGTGCCAGCAGCGTGGAAGGCGGGGGACAATACAATGAGCAGTTCTTC	CASSVEGGGQYNEQFF
TRBV5-1	NA	NA	TRBJ1-4	TGCGCCAGCAGCTCCTACCCGGGACTGTATGAAAAACTGTTTTTT	CASSSYPGLYEKLFF
TRBV5-1	TRBD2	NA	TRBJ2-1	TGCGCCAGCAGCTTGGTCACTAGCGAGGTCCTCCCGAATGAGCAGTTCTTC	CASSLVTSEVLPNEQFF
TRBV2	TRBD1	many	TRBJ2-2	TGTGCCAGCGGGACAGGGGAGTCCGGGGAGCTGTTTTTT	CASGTGESGELFF
TRBV20-1	TRBD2	many	TRBJ2-5	TGCAGTGCTAGCGGGGGGCAAGAGACCCAGTACTTC	CSASGGQETQYF
TRBV19	NA	once	TRBJ1-5	TGTGCCAGTAAAGGACCTTTCAATCAGCCCCAGCATTTT	CASKGPFNQPQHF
TRBV4-1	NA	NA	TRBJ1-4	TGCGCCAGCAGCCAAGGGGTTGCGGGGGCAACTAATGAAAAACTGTTTTTT	CASSQGVAGATNEKLFF
TRBV18	NA	few	TRBJ1-2	TGTGCCAGCTCGTCAGGGATGTCGGGTGGCTACACCTTC	CASSSGMSGGYTF
TRBV4-2	NA	NA	TRBJ1-5	TGTGCCAGCAGCCAAGCGGGGCAGACCAATCAGCCCCAGCATTTT	CASSQAGQTNQPQHF
TRBV6-2/TRBV6-3	NA	NA	TRBJ2-7	TGTGCCGGAACGGGACTCCTCGGGACCGGGGAGCAGTACTTC	CAGTGLLGTGEQYF
TRBV20-1	NA	many	TRBJ2-3	TGCAGTGCCGAGACAGGAGATAACACAGATACGCAGTATTTT	CSAETGDNTDTQYF
TRBV7-3	TRBD2	NA	TRBJ2-3	TGTGCCAGCAGCTTAACGTTTAGCGGGGGGGCTGTCGGCACAGATACGCAGTATTTT	CASSLTFSGGAVGTDTQYF
TRBV19	NA	many	TRBJ2-6	TGTGCCAGTAGTATGGCGGGGGCCAAAAACTCTGGGGCCAACGTCCTGACTTTC	CASSMAGAKNSGANVLTF
TRBV19	TRBD1	many	TRBJ2-2	TGTGCCACTCGCCGGGACAGGGTCCCTGGGGAGCTGTTTTTT	CATRRDRVPGELFF
TRBV7-8	TRBD2	many	TRBJ2-3	TGTGCCAGCAGCCCCCCCCTGGAGCGGGGGTACACAGATACGCAGTATTTT	CASSPPLERGYTDTQYF
TRBV20-1	NA	many	TRBJ2-1	TGCAGTGCGGGTAGCGCCTACAATGAGCAGTTCTTC	CSAGSAYNEQFF
TRBV24-1	NA	NA	TRBJ2-2	NA	CATGRPGQTKANTGELFFF
TRBV11-2	NA	many	TRBJ2-1	TGTGCCAGCAGCTTAGCCCTCGAGCAGTTCTTC	CASSLALEQFF
TRBV12-3/TRBV12-4	TRBD1	many	TRBJ1-6	TGTGCCAGCAGTCCAGGGGGAAATTCACCCCTCCACTTT	CASSPGGNSPLHF
TRBV7-9	NA	many	TRBJ2-1	TGTGCCAGCAGCTTACGGCCCCAGGGTTCCACCTACAATGAGCAGTTCTTC	CASSLRPQGSTYNEQFF
TRBV2	TRBD1	NA	TRBJ2-3	TGTGCCAGCAGCACAGACAGGGGCGCGAGCACAGATACGCAGTATTTT	CASSTDRGASTDTQYF
TRBV6-2/TRBV6-3	NA	many	TRBJ1-1	TGTGCCAGCACGCTGAACACTGAAGCTTTCTTT	CASTLNTEAFF
TRBV29-1	TRBD2	many	TRBJ2-7	TGCAGCGTTGGGGGGCTAGCGGGAGGGCCGGGAAGCGAGCAGTACTTC	CSVGGLAGGPGSEQYF
TRBV24-1	NA	many	TRBJ2-1	TGTGCCACCAGTGATGTCCGACTAAATGAGCAGTTCTTC	CATSDVRLNEQFF
TRBV12-3/TRBV12-4	TRBD1	NA	TRBJ2-7	TGTGCCAGCAGTTTCGCTCGGACAGGGGGACGTTACGAGCAGTACTTC	CASSFARTGGRYEQYF
TRBV20-1	TRBD1	many	TRBJ1-1	TGCAGTGCTAGGGACAGGAGAAACACTGAAGCTTTCTTT	CSARDRRNTEAFF
TRBV6-2/TRBV6-3	NA	many	TRBJ2-7	TGTGCCAGCAGTTACGAGTACGAGCAGTACTTC	CASSYEYEQYF
TRBV7-9	NA	many	TRBJ2-3	TGTGCCAGCAGCCCAAAAAGCCGGGGACCCAGCACAGATACGCAGTATTTT	CASSPKSRGPSTDTQYF
TRBV4-2	NA	few	TRBJ2-7	TGTGCCAGCAGCCTCCGGCCCGACTCCTACGAGCAGTACTTC	CASSLRPDSYEQYF
TRBV19	NA	many	TRBJ2-1	TGTGCCAGTCAAACAATCCTGGGGGAGCAGTTCTTC	CASQTILGEQFF
TRBV11-2	NA	NA	TRBJ1-5	TGTGCCAGCAGCTTAGATCTTTCGGTAGGGGCCCGGGGGCCCCAGCATTTT	CASSLDLSVGARGPQHF
TRBV5-1	TRBD2	many	TRBJ2-1	TGCGCCAGCAGCGAAGGGACTAGCGGGAGGGCCGCGTTCTTC	CASSEGTSGRAAFF
TRBV7-9	TRBD1	NA	TRBJ2-5	TGTGCCAGCAGTCCCGGGACAGGGATACAGACCCAGTACTTC	CASSPGTGIQTQYF
TRBV6-2/TRBV6-3	NA	many	TRBJ2-7	TGTGCCAGCAGTCGACGAACAGGATCCCTCTCCTACGAGCAGTACTTC	CASSRRTGSLSYEQYF
TRBV7-6	NA	many	TRBJ2-6	TGTGCCAGCAGCTCAACCAGGGGTACGGGGGCCAACGTCCTGACTTTC	CASSSTRGTGANVLTF
TRBV12-3/TRBV12-4	NA	NA	TRBJ1-1	TGTGCCAGCGGCTGGTCTGTGCTAAATACTGAAGCTTTCTTT	CASGWSVLNTEAFF
TRBV3-1	TRBD2	few	TRBJ2-2	TGTGCCAGCAGCCAAGATGGAGCGGGGGCTGGCGGGGAGCTGTTTTTT	CASSQDGAGAGGELFF
TRBV9	TRBD1	few	TRBJ2-1	TGTGCCAGCAGCCGAATTACAGGGGTAAGCGGTGAGCAGTTCTTC	CASSRITGVSGEQFF
TRBV6-2/TRBV6-3	NA	NA	TRBJ2-2	TGTGCCAGCAGGAGGACAAGGCCCGGGGAGCTGTTTTTT	CASRRTRPGELFF